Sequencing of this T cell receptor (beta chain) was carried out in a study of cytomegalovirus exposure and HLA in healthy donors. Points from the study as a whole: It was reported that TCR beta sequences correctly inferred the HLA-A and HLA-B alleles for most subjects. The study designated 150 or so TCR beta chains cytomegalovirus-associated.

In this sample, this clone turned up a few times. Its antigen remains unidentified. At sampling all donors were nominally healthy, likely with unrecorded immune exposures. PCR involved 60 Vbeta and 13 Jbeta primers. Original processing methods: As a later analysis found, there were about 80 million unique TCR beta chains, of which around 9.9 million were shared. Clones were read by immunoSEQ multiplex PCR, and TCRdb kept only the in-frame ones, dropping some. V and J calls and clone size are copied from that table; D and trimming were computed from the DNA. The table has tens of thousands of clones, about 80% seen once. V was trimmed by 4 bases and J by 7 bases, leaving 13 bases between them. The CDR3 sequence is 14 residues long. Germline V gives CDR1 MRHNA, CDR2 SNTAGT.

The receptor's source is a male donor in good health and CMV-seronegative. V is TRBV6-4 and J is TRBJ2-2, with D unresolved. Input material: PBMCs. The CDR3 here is CASSVHASVGELFF. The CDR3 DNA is TGTGCCAGCAGTGTCCACGCTTCGGTCGGGGAGCTGTTTTTT.